These T cell receptor beta chains were read from a single sample in a study of OX40 agonist ivuxolimab in advanced cancers. Assay: immunoSEQ multiplex PCR; the TCRdb copy retains only in-frame clones and omits some. The sample has some 70,000 clones, approximately 91% seen once. This specimen consisted of CD4+ or CD8+ T cells sorted from blood, obtained in a trial of the OX40 agonist ivuxolimab. The receptors stem from an adult with an advanced solid tumor such as melanoma, head and neck, liver or kidney cancer. Both conserved end residues are part of each CDR3. Fields, in order: clone size, V gene, J gene, D gene, CDR3 DNA, CDR3 protein. The D gene is left open where the match is weak. The size entry is marked missing in some rows and otherwise reads once, few, many or a size class.

clone_size: few
v_call: TRBV5-4
j_call: TRBJ2-1
d_call: NA
cdr3_nt: TGTGCCAGCAGCTTGGGGCTCAGCGCCCAAAGCAATGAGCAGTTCTTC
cdr3_aa: CASSLGLSAQSNEQFF

clone_size: NA
v_call: TRBV11-3
j_call: TRBJ1-1
d_call: NA
cdr3_nt: TGTGCCAGCAGCTTAGGGGGGACCAAATCCGTCACTGAAGCTTTCTTT
cdr3_aa: CASSLGGTKSVTEAFF

clone_size: NA
v_call: TRBV29-1
j_call: TRBJ1-1
d_call: TRBD1
cdr3_nt: TGCAGCGTGCAACAGGGGACGAACACTGAAGCTTTCTTT
cdr3_aa: CSVQQGTNTEAFF

clone_size: NA
v_call: TRBV4-2
j_call: TRBJ2-5
d_call: TRBD1
cdr3_nt: TGTGCCAGCAGCGAGGGACAGGGGGCCCAAGAGACCCAGTACTTC
cdr3_aa: CASSEGQGAQETQYF

clone_size: NA
v_call: TRBV5-1
j_call: TRBJ2-5
d_call: TRBD2
cdr3_nt: TGCGCCAGCAGCCAGGCAGCGGGGGGGCCTGAAGAGACCCAGTACTTC
cdr3_aa: CASSQAAGGPEETQYF

clone_size: NA
v_call: TRBV7-3
j_call: TRBJ2-2
d_call: TRBD1
cdr3_nt: TGTGCCAGCAGCTCCGCAGGGGGCACGAACACCGGGGAGCTGTTTTTT
cdr3_aa: CASSSAGGTNTGELFF

clone_size: once
v_call: TRBV5-1
j_call: TRBJ1-4
d_call: NA
cdr3_nt: TGCGCCAGCAGCTTGGGTTCAACTAATGAAAAACTGTTTTTT
cdr3_aa: CASSLGSTNEKLFF

clone_size: NA
v_call: TRBV30
j_call: TRBJ1-1
d_call: NA
cdr3_nt: TGTGCCTGGGAGGGTTTGAACACTGAAGCTTTCTTT
cdr3_aa: CAWEGLNTEAFF

clone_size: NA
v_call: TRBV5-1
j_call: TRBJ1-1
d_call: NA
cdr3_nt: TGCGCCAGCAGCTTACAGGGAACGAACACTGAAGCTTTCTTT
cdr3_aa: CASSLQGTNTEAFF

clone_size: NA
v_call: TRBV18
j_call: TRBJ2-1
d_call: TRBD1
cdr3_nt: TGTGCCAGCTCACCCGGGACAGGGAATAACAATGAGCAGTTCTTC
cdr3_aa: CASSPGTGNNNEQFF

clone_size: NA
v_call: TRBV7-9
j_call: TRBJ2-5
d_call: TRBD2
cdr3_nt: TGCGCCAGCAGCTTCGGACTAGCACAGGAGACCCAGTACTTC
cdr3_aa: CASSFGLAQETQYF

clone_size: NA
v_call: TRBV28
j_call: TRBJ1-1
d_call: NA
cdr3_nt: TGTGCCAGCACCCTGGACAGGAACACTGAAGCTTTCTTT
cdr3_aa: CASTLDRNTEAFF

clone_size: NA
v_call: TRBV5-8
j_call: TRBJ1-4
d_call: NA
cdr3_nt: TGTGCCAGCAGCTTCACCACTCGCGGTGAAAAACTGTTTTTT
cdr3_aa: CASSFTTRGEKLFF

clone_size: NA
v_call: TRBV10-3
j_call: TRBJ2-1
d_call: NA
cdr3_nt: TGTGCCATCAGTGTAGAGAGCGCGGACCACAATGAGCAGTTCTTC
cdr3_aa: CAISVESADHNEQFF

clone_size: NA
v_call: TRBV7-9
j_call: TRBJ2-2
d_call: NA
cdr3_nt: TGTGCCAGCAGCTTAGCGTGGTCCACTCTTGAGCTGTTTTTT
cdr3_aa: CASSLAWSTLELFF

clone_size: NA
v_call: TRBV18
j_call: TRBJ2-5
d_call: TRBD2
cdr3_nt: TGTGCCAGCTCACAAGGGACTAGCCGAGAGACCCAGTACTTC
cdr3_aa: CASSQGTSRETQYF

clone_size: NA
v_call: TRBV28
j_call: TRBJ2-3
d_call: NA
cdr3_nt: TGTGCCAGCAGTTTACGGCTAGTCCGCACAGATACGCAGTATTTT
cdr3_aa: CASSLRLVRTDTQYF

clone_size: NA
v_call: TRBV23-1
j_call: TRBJ2-7
d_call: NA
cdr3_nt: TGCGCCAGCAGCCTAGACCGGGACACGAGCTACGAGCAGTACTTC
cdr3_aa: CASSLDRDTSYEQYF

clone_size: NA
v_call: TRBV18
j_call: TRBJ2-2
d_call: NA
cdr3_nt: TGTGCCAGCTCACCACCCAGCCCGGGCGGTGGGCTGTTTTTT
cdr3_aa: CASSPPSPGGGLFF

clone_size: NA
v_call: TRBV6-6
j_call: TRBJ2-1
d_call: NA
cdr3_nt: TGTGCCAGCAGTCCGGTTGGTGGCTCCTACAATGAGCAGTTCTTC
cdr3_aa: CASSPVGGSYNEQFF

clone_size: once
v_call: TRBV18
j_call: TRBJ2-1
d_call: TRBD2
cdr3_nt: TGTGCCAGCTCACCACCCGGTAGCGGGAGTGTCTGGAATGAGCAGTTCTTC
cdr3_aa: CASSPPGSGSVWNEQFF

clone_size: NA
v_call: TRBV27
j_call: TRBJ2-7
d_call: NA
cdr3_nt: TGTGCCAGCACACGGGCCTACGAGCAGTACTTC
cdr3_aa: CASTRAYEQYF

clone_size: NA
v_call: TRBV19
j_call: TRBJ1-1
d_call: TRBD1
cdr3_nt: TGTGCCAGTAGTATCACAGGGGGCGAGGGGGCTTTCTTT
cdr3_aa: CASSITGGEGAFF

clone_size: NA
v_call: TRBV11-3
j_call: TRBJ2-7
d_call: NA
cdr3_nt: TGTGCCAGCAGCTTAGGAGGGGGACTTGCGCCAGCCTACGAGCAGTACTTC
cdr3_aa: CASSLGGGLAPAYEQYF

clone_size: few
v_call: TRBV11-2
j_call: TRBJ2-1
d_call: NA
cdr3_nt: TGTGCCAGCGGGTACAATGAGCAGTTCTTC
cdr3_aa: CASGYNEQFF

clone_size: once
v_call: TRBV19
j_call: TRBJ2-2
d_call: TRBD2
cdr3_nt: TGTGCCAGTACCACGGAGGGACTAGCGGGAGGAACCGGGGAGCTGTTTTTT
cdr3_aa: CASTTEGLAGGTGELFF

clone_size: NA
v_call: TRBV2
j_call: TRBJ1-2
d_call: NA
cdr3_nt: TGTGCCAGCAGCGCCCCCCCTTATGGCTACACCTTC
cdr3_aa: CASSAPPYGYTF

clone_size: NA
v_call: TRBV18
j_call: TRBJ1-1
d_call: NA
cdr3_nt: TGTGCCAGCTCACCACGCACCCGGCAGGACACGGGGGAAGCTTTCTTT
cdr3_aa: CASSPRTRQDTGEAFF

clone_size: NA
v_call: TRBV19
j_call: TRBJ1-4
d_call: NA
cdr3_nt: TGTGCCAGTAGTACCCGGACGGAAAAACTGTTTTTT
cdr3_aa: CASSTRTEKLFF

clone_size: once
v_call: TRBV6-5
j_call: TRBJ2-7
d_call: TRBD1
cdr3_nt: TGTGCCAGCAGTCCGGGACAGTACTACGAGCAGTACTTC
cdr3_aa: CASSPGQYYEQYF

clone_size: NA
v_call: TRBV7-2
j_call: TRBJ2-3
d_call: NA
cdr3_nt: TGTGCCAGCAGCATGCAGGGGTACACAGATACGCAGTATTTT
cdr3_aa: CASSMQGYTDTQYF

clone_size: NA
v_call: TRBV18
j_call: TRBJ2-7
d_call: TRBD1
cdr3_nt: TGTGCCAGCTCACCCGGCCGGGACAGGGGGCGTGATCAGTACTTC
cdr3_aa: CASSPGRDRGRDQYF

clone_size: few
v_call: TRBV5-1
j_call: TRBJ1-1
d_call: TRBD1
cdr3_nt: TGCGCCAGCAGCTTGGGGACAGGGATGAACACTGAAGCTTTCTTT
cdr3_aa: CASSLGTGMNTEAFF

clone_size: NA
v_call: TRBV7-9
j_call: TRBJ2-4
d_call: NA
cdr3_nt: TGTGCCAGCAGCCCATTGGGCAGGGATGGACCACTAGCCAAAAACATTCAGTACTTC
cdr3_aa: CASSPLGRDGPLAKNIQYF

clone_size: NA
v_call: TRBV7-2
j_call: TRBJ2-7
d_call: NA
cdr3_nt: TGTGCCAGCAGCCCTCGACCCCTTGGGACCACTAACGAGCAGTACTTC
cdr3_aa: CASSPRPLGTTNEQYF

clone_size: NA
v_call: TRBV7-8
j_call: TRBJ2-4
d_call: NA
cdr3_nt: TGTGCCAGCAGCCCCTCCCGGGTTAGAGCCAAAAACATTCAGTACTTC
cdr3_aa: CASSPSRVRAKNIQYF

clone_size: NA
v_call: TRBV9
j_call: TRBJ2-3
d_call: NA
cdr3_nt: TGTGCCAGCAGGGGGGATTCGAATACGCAGTATTTT
cdr3_aa: CASRGDSNTQYF

clone_size: NA
v_call: TRBV19
j_call: TRBJ2-7
d_call: TRBD1
cdr3_nt: TGTGCCAGTAGCAGAGACAGGGGACCCTCCTACGAGCAGTACTTC
cdr3_aa: CASSRDRGPSYEQYF

clone_size: NA
v_call: TRBV2
j_call: TRBJ2-3
d_call: NA
cdr3_nt: TGTGCCAGCACAGGGCCCGCGGATACGCAGTATTTT
cdr3_aa: CASTGPADTQYF

clone_size: NA
v_call: TRBV5-1
j_call: TRBJ2-1
d_call: NA
cdr3_nt: TGCGCCAGCAGCTTGGCCGTTTACAATGAGCAGTTCTTC
cdr3_aa: CASSLAVYNEQFF

clone_size: NA
v_call: TRBV6-4
j_call: TRBJ1-1
d_call: TRBD1
cdr3_nt: TGTGCCAGCAGTACAGGGGAAAACACTGAAGCTTTCTTT
cdr3_aa: CASSTGENTEAFF

clone_size: NA
v_call: TRBV28
j_call: TRBJ2-7
d_call: NA
cdr3_nt: TGTGCCAGTGGGGGGCTCCGGGTCGCTGGGCAGTACTTC
cdr3_aa: CASGGLRVAGQYF

clone_size: NA
v_call: TRBV28
j_call: TRBJ2-3
d_call: NA
cdr3_nt: TGTGCCAGCAGTTTAGGAGCCGACTCCACAGATACGCAGTATTTT
cdr3_aa: CASSLGADSTDTQYF

clone_size: NA
v_call: TRBV7-9
j_call: TRBJ2-4
d_call: TRBD1
cdr3_nt: TGTGCCAGCAGCCGGACAGGGGGTGGTGCGAACATTCAGTACTTC
cdr3_aa: CASSRTGGGANIQYF

clone_size: NA
v_call: TRBV7-9
j_call: TRBJ2-3
d_call: TRBD2
cdr3_nt: TGTGCCAGCAGCCTCATTTGGGGCGGGAGGAGACCGTACACAGATACGCAGTATTTT
cdr3_aa: CASSLIWGGRRPYTDTQYF

clone_size: NA
v_call: TRBV4-3
j_call: TRBJ1-5
d_call: NA
cdr3_nt: TGCGCCAGCAGCCAAGATTACGGTCAGCCCCAGCATTTT
cdr3_aa: CASSQDYGQPQHF

clone_size: NA
v_call: TRBV12-5
j_call: TRBJ1-5
d_call: NA
cdr3_nt: TGTGCTAGTGGTTCCGACAGCCACAATCAGCCCCAGCATTTT
cdr3_aa: CASGSDSHNQPQHF

clone_size: once
v_call: TRBV7-3
j_call: TRBJ2-2
d_call: NA
cdr3_nt: TGTGCCAGCAGCCCCCGCCGCGGGCCCGCGAACACCGGGGAGCTGTTTTTT
cdr3_aa: CASSPRRGPANTGELFF

clone_size: NA
v_call: TRBV5-6
j_call: TRBJ2-7
d_call: NA
cdr3_nt: TGTGCCAGCAGCTTGGGGGCTTACTCCTACGAGCAGTACTTC
cdr3_aa: CASSLGAYSYEQYF

clone_size: NA
v_call: TRBV10-3
j_call: TRBJ2-3
d_call: NA
cdr3_nt: TGTGCCACACATCCGGGACAACATACACATTCAGATACGCAGTATTTT
cdr3_aa: CATHPGQHTHSDTQYF

clone_size: NA
v_call: TRBV5-1
j_call: TRBJ2-1
d_call: TRBD2
cdr3_nt: TGCGCCAGCAGCTTAGCCGGAACTAGCGACCCTCTCGATGAGCAGTTCTTC
cdr3_aa: CASSLAGTSDPLDEQFF

clone_size: NA
v_call: TRBV10-2
j_call: TRBJ2-3
d_call: TRBD2
cdr3_nt: TGCGCCAGCAGCCCGGGGACTAGCGGGAGGCCAGATACGCAGTATTTT
cdr3_aa: CASSPGTSGRPDTQYF

clone_size: once
v_call: TRBV5-8
j_call: TRBJ1-4
d_call: NA
cdr3_nt: TGTGCCAGCAGCCTAAGACAGGCTAATGAAAAACTGTTTTTT
cdr3_aa: CASSLRQANEKLFF

clone_size: NA
v_call: TRBV5-1
j_call: TRBJ1-3
d_call: NA
cdr3_nt: TGCGCCAGCAGCTCCGGTAGCTCTGGAAACACCATATATTTT
cdr3_aa: CASSSGSSGNTIYF

clone_size: NA
v_call: TRBV27
j_call: TRBJ2-2
d_call: NA
cdr3_nt: TGTGCCAGCAGTTGGGCCCTGGGGACCGGGGAGCTGTTTTTT
cdr3_aa: CASSWALGTGELFF

clone_size: NA
v_call: TRBV11-3
j_call: TRBJ1-2
d_call: TRBD1
cdr3_nt: TGTGCCAGCAGCCTAGAGCGTACAGGGGGCGACTATGGCTACACCTTC
cdr3_aa: CASSLERTGGDYGYTF

clone_size: few
v_call: TRBV7-9
j_call: TRBJ2-2
d_call: NA
cdr3_nt: TGTGCCAGCAGCTTGCTAGCTTCGTCAGGGGAGCTGTTTTTT
cdr3_aa: CASSLLASSGELFF

clone_size: NA
v_call: TRBV4-3
j_call: TRBJ1-2
d_call: TRBD1
cdr3_nt: TGCGCCAGCAGCGCCAACAGGGGGGAAGGCTACACCTTC
cdr3_aa: CASSANRGEGYTF

clone_size: NA
v_call: TRBV7-2
j_call: TRBJ2-5
d_call: TRBD1
cdr3_nt: TGTGCCAGCAGCTACTCCGGGACAGGGGTAGAGACCCAGTACTTC
cdr3_aa: CASSYSGTGVETQYF